The 27 T cell receptor beta chains presented below share a single source sample, sequenced in a study of shared clonotypes between healthy human individuals. Some clones are missing from TCRdb's copy, which holds only in-frame ones; the method was immunoSEQ multiplex PCR. The sample yields some 2,500,000 clones, around 92% seen once. Sequenced material: naive CD4+ T cells from PBMCs. Described subset: CD45RA+ positively selected. These receptors were obtained from a man between 18 and 29 years old in good health. Some clones in this sample may be carry-over from other donors' samples.

For this clone: Other DNA sequences in the sample encode the same CDR3. This chain uses TRBV7-3 with TRBJ2-5, with 13 bases fitting TRBD2. There are 15 residues in the CDR3. V dropped 5 bases and J dropped 5; count of bases not matched to a gene: 5. Germline V gives CDR1 SGHTA, CDR2 FQGTGA. DNA of the CDR3: TGTGCCAGCAGCCTCGGACTAGCGGGAGTTGAGACCCAGTACTTC. Amino acid sequence: CASSLGLAGVETQYF.

A remark on this clone: Additional DNA sequences in this sample encode the identical CDR3. The chain links TRBV5-4 to TRBJ2-3; D is undetermined. This CDR3 is built from 13 residues. V dropped 0 bases and J dropped 2 bases, with 4 bases sitting between them. Germline loops: CDR1 SGHNT, CDR2 YYREEE (reference sequence). The CDR3 DNA follows: TGTGCCAGCAGCTTGGGACACACAGATACGCAGTATTTT. Its translation is CASSLGHTDTQYF.

This clone was seen only once. The gene calls are TRBV7-3 and TRBJ1-3; perhaps TRBD1 as D (5 bases). Trimming pared 0 bases from V and 0 bases from J, leaving 12 bases between. Germline CDR1 SGHTA, CDR2 FQGTGA. The CDR3 consists of 17 residues. The DNA of the CDR3 is TGTGCCAGCAGCTTAACGGCGGGGCAGAACTCTGGAAACACCATATATTTT. It is translated as CASSLTAGQNSGNTIYF.

This rearrangement joins TRBV28 to TRBJ2-1; 12 nucleotides match TRBD2. The length of the CDR3 is 19 residues. Germline lookup yields CDR1 MDHEN and CDR2 SYDVKM. The J segment lost 3 bases and the V segment lost 5 bases, leaving 14 bases of the junction unmatched. The CDR3 sequence is CASSPGTSTSGGFYNEQFF. CDR3 DNA sequence: TGTGCCAGCAGTCCGGGGACGTCGACTAGCGGGGGTTTCTACAATGAGCAGTTCTTC. Filled out from reference TRBV28 and TRBJ2-1, the complete variable domain reads DVKVTQSSRYLVKRTGEKVFLECVQDMDHENMFWYRQDPGLGLRLIYFSYDVKMKEKGDIPEGYSVSREKKERFSLILESASTNQTSMYLCASSPGTSTSGGFYNEQFFGPGTRLTVL.

The chain joins TRBV11-2 to TRBJ2-3; D uncertain. This CDR3 spans 14 amino acids. Germline assignment: CDR1 SGHAT and CDR2 FQNNGV. Trimming took 3 bases from V and 5 from J, leaving 12 bases between them. The CDR3 spells CASSFSRLRDTQYF. The CDR3 DNA reads as TGTGCCAGCAGCTTCTCTAGACTTAGAGATACGCAGTATTTT.

The chain carries TRBV2 and TRBJ1-3; TRBD1 is a possible D gene (6 bases). The CDR3 is 14 residues long. From germline, CDR1 is SNHLY and CDR2 FYNNEI. Trimming took 6 bases from V and 5 from J, leaving 14 bases between them. The CDR3 region is CASSLGGARNTIYF. CDR3 DNA sequence: TGTGCCAGCAGCCTCGGGGGGGCTCGAAACACCATATATTTT.

This clone was counted a single time. The chain combines TRBV14 with TRBJ2-5, with D possibly TRBD1 on 6 matching bases. The germline gives CDR1 SGHDN, CDR2 FVKESK. V shed 2 bases and J shed 7 bases, with 14 bases lying between them. The CDR3 is made up of 14 amino acids. CDR3 sequence reads: CASSQNFRGPTQYF. CDR3 sequence (DNA): TGTGCCAGCAGCCAAAATTTCAGGGGCCCGACCCAGTACTTC.

This chain connects TRBV5-1 to TRBJ2-1, with 9 bases lining up with TRBD2. After removal of 6 bases from V and 0 bases from J, the junction contained 10 bases not matched to a gene. CDR1 is SGHRS and CDR2 is YFSETQ in the germline V gene. The CDR3 loop spans 17 amino acids. CDR3 residues: CASTQVAGASSYNEQFF. The CDR3 DNA reads TGCGCCAGCACCCAGGTAGCGGGGGCCAGCTCCTACAATGAGCAGTTCTTC.

This chain links TRBV28 with TRBJ2-5; D possibly corresponds to TRBD2 (6 bases). The V end lost 8 bases, the J end lost 9 bases, and 22 bases lay between the germline ends. The CDR3 has 14 amino acids. Per the germline V gene, CDR1 is MDHEN and CDR2 is SYDVKM. CDR3 loop: CASAEPGVGGAQYF. Here the CDR3 DNA reads TGTGCCAGCGCCGAACCCGGAGTTGGCGGGGCCCAGTACTTC.

This chain uses TRBV2 with TRBJ2-3; no clear D gene. V was pared by 7 bases and J by 0 bases, with 14 bases between. CDR3 length: 15 amino acids. The V gene's germline CDR1 is SNHLY and CDR2 FYNNEI. In nucleotides, the CDR3 is TGTGCCAGCAAAGCGAACCACGTGAGCACAGATACGCAGTATTTT. It translates to CASKANHVSTDTQYF.

This chain links TRBV7-3 with TRBJ2-7; 8 bases line up with TRBD2. The germline gives CDR1 SGHTA, CDR2 FQGTGA. V gave up 3 bases and J gave up 4 bases; unmatched junction bases: 5. The CDR3 runs to 14 residues. CDR3 nucleotides: TGTGCCAGCAGCTTCGGGAGGGGTCGATACGAGCAGTACTTC. This sequence encodes CASSFGRGRYEQYF.

This sequence joins TRBV18 and TRBJ2-7; D call uncertain. In germline, CDR1 is KGHSH, CDR2 LQKENI. This CDR3 has 13 amino acids. V was clipped by 2 bases and J by 2 bases, with 7 bases between them. This CDR3 reads CASSPVGTYEQYF. Written as DNA, the CDR3 is TGTGCCAGCTCACCAGTCGGCACCTACGAGCAGTACTTC.

This chain links TRBV28 with TRBJ2-2; a possible D gene is TRBD2 (5 bases). This CDR3 is built from 14 residues. V was pared by 4 bases and J by 6 bases, with 12 bases between. Germline V gene lookup returns CDR1 MDHEN and CDR2 SYDVKM. This CDR3 reads CASSSRLPPGELFF. In nucleotides, the CDR3 is TGTGCCAGCAGTTCGCGACTACCACCCGGGGAGCTGTTTTTT.

The rearrangement uses TRBV7-6 and TRBJ2-2, with D uncertain. The CDR3 covers 16 residues. V lost 3 bases to trimming and J lost 6 bases, with 17 bases between them. CDR1 and CDR2 (germline): SGHVS, FNYEAQ. The CDR3, as DNA: TGTGCCAGCAGCTTCTCCCAGGAACACCACGCCGGGGAGCTGTTTTTT. It codes for CASSFSQEHHAGELFF. The complete variable domain, with remaining parts taken from reference TRBV7-6 and TRBJ2-2, reads GAGVSQSPRYKVTKRGQDVALRCDPISGHVSLYWYRQALGQGPEFLTYFNYEAQQDKSGLPNDRFSAERPEGSISTLTIQRTEQRDSAMYRCASSFSQEHHAGELFFGEGSRLTVL.

To note about this clone: Distinct nucleotide sequences in the sample also encode this CDR3. The chain is built from TRBV6-5 and TRBJ2-1; 8 bases fit TRBD2. This CDR3 contains 15 residues. Germline V gene data show CDR1 as MNHEY and CDR2 as SVGAGI. Losses at the gene ends were 2 bases for V and 7 bases for J; bases not matched to a gene: 7. CDR3 in DNA: TGTGCCAGCAGTTACCGTGGACTAGCTGGGAATGAGCAGTTCTTC. Translating it yields CASSYRGLAGNEQFF.

J is TRBJ2-3 and V is TRBV5-1; 9 bases are a match to TRBD2. Germline assignment: CDR1 SGHRS and CDR2 YFSETQ. Germline trimming cut 3 bases from V and 0 bases from J; bases unmatched to any gene: 8. CDR3 length: 17 residues. The CDR3 DNA reads as TGCGCCAGCAGCTCGTCGACTAGCGGAATAAGCACAGATACGCAGTATTTT. Encoded protein: CASSSSTSGISTDTQYF.

The chain recombines TRBV30 with TRBJ2-7, with 8 bases aligning to TRBD1. Trimming removed 4 bases from V and 4 bases from J; junction bases left unmatched: 6. Germline values: CDR1 GTSNPN, CDR2 SVGIG (reference sequence). The CDR3 totals 13 residues. The CDR3 nucleotides are TGTGCCTGGATAAGGACAGGGATTTACGAGCAGTACTTC. Protein sequence: CAWIRTGIYEQYF.

The J gene is TRBJ1-1, the V gene TRBV5-1, with no clear D. Germline V gene lookup returns CDR1 SGHRS and CDR2 YFSETQ. There are 15 residues in the CDR3. The V gene lost 1 base and the J gene lost 4 bases, with 14 bases spanning the gap. This chain's CDR3 is CASSLRFPPGTEAFF. The DNA for the CDR3 is TGCGCCAGCAGCTTGCGGTTTCCGCCGGGCACTGAAGCTTTCTTT.

This chain connects TRBV10-3 to TRBJ1-2, with D perhaps matching TRBD1 (5 bases). Germline CDR1 and CDR2: ENHRY and SYGVKD. This CDR3 has 14 residues. V was pared by 4 bases and J by 3 bases, with 12 bases between. The CDR3 DNA reads as TGTGCCATCAGTGGGCAGGCGGGGGACTATGGCTACACCTTC. This codes for CAISGQAGDYGYTF.

The genes are TRBV2 and TRBJ1-4, with TRBD1 matching over 9 bases. Unmatched junction bases numbered 10, after V lost 6 bases and J lost 8 bases. Germline assignment: CDR1 SNHLY and CDR2 FYNNEI. This CDR3 is built from 15 residues. Here the CDR3 reads CASSDNGQGREKLFF. DNA for the CDR3: TGTGCCAGCAGCGACAACGGACAGGGGAGGGAAAAACTGTTTTTT.

The rearrangement links TRBV11-2 to TRBJ2-7; TRBD1 matches at 10 bases. J lost 6 bases, V lost 1 base, and 18 bases had no gene match. The CDR3 totals 19 residues. The germline gives CDR1 SGHAT, CDR2 FQNNGV. The CDR3 protein is CASSLVWGPRDRGWGEQYF. The CDR3 nucleotides are TGTGCCAGCAGCTTAGTTTGGGGCCCCCGGGACAGGGGATGGGGCGAGCAGTACTTC.

The chain employs TRBV14 and TRBJ2-3; D is possibly TRBD2 (5 bases). The CDR3 has 17 residues. V was cut by 4 bases and J by 1 base, with 18 bases left in between. CDR1 and CDR2 (germline): SGHDN, FVKESK. The CDR3 protein is CASSPLGRRPGTDTQYF. CDR3 DNA: TGTGCCAGCAGCCCTCTAGGACGGAGGCCAGGCACAGATACGCAGTATTTT.

The V call is TRBV7-2, the J call TRBJ2-7, with 14 positions matching TRBD2. The V and J ends lost 2 bases and 2 bases, in that order; junction bases with no gene match: 11. The germline gives CDR1 SGHTA, CDR2 FQGNSA. CDR3 length: 19 residues. The CDR3, as DNA: TGTGCCAGCAGCTTACGATCAGGACTAGCGGGAGGCGAAACCTACGAGCAGTACTTC. Translated: CASSLRSGLAGGETYEQYF.

J is TRBJ2-5 and V is TRBV2; D is unresolved. V was pared by 2 bases and J by 1 base, with 8 bases between. In germline, CDR1 is SNHLY, CDR2 FYNNEI. CDR3 length: 14 residues. CDR3 in amino acids: CASSETEGQETQYF. The CDR3 nucleotides read TGTGCCAGCAGTGAAACGGAAGGCCAAGAGACCCAGTACTTC. The full variable domain, in which reference TRBV2 and TRBJ2-5 provide the parts outside the CDR3, is EPEVTQTPSHQVTQMGQEVILRCVPISNHLYFYWYRQILGQKVEFLVSFYNNEISEKSEIFDDQFSVERPDGSNFTLKIRSTKLEDSAMYFCASSETEGQETQYFGPGTRLLVL.

This chain connects TRBV29-1 to TRBJ1-1; 7 bases line up with TRBD1. CDR1 is SQVTM, CDR2 ANQGSEA, per germline. The V gene end was trimmed by 7 bases and the J gene end by 3 bases; junction bases not matched to a gene: 5. The CDR3 is 12 residues long. The CDR3 region has the DNA TGCAGCGCACAGGGGTGGGACACTGAAGCTTTCTTT. It specifies CSAQGWDTEAFF.

This chain links TRBV6-1 with TRBJ2-2; D might be TRBD2 (5 bases). The CDR3 covers 15 residues. Germline V lookup: CDR1 MNHNS, CDR2 SASEGT. V lost 3 bases and J lost 5, with 13 bases in between. The CDR3 protein is CASSETGSRTGELFF. CDR3 nucleotide sequence: TGTGCCAGCAGTGAGACGGGGTCGAGAACCGGGGAGCTGTTTTTT.

The chain couples TRBV9 to TRBJ2-5, with 9 bases fitting TRBD2. The CDR3 has 16 amino acids. The V and J ends lost 3 bases and 2 bases, in that order; junction bases with no gene match: 8. The germline CDR1 and CDR2 sequences are SGDLS and YYNGEE. CDR3 sequence (DNA): TGTGCCAGCAGCGATGGGGTAGCGGGGGCACAAGAGACCCAGTACTTC. It encodes CASSDGVAGAQETQYF. Drawing the rest from reference TRBV9 and TRBJ2-5, the complete variable domain is DSGVTQTPKHLITATGQRVTLRCSPRSGDLSVYWYQQSLDQGLQFLIQYYNGEERAKGNILERFSAQQFPDLHSELNLSSLELGDSALYFCASSDGVAGAQETQYFGPGTRLLVL.